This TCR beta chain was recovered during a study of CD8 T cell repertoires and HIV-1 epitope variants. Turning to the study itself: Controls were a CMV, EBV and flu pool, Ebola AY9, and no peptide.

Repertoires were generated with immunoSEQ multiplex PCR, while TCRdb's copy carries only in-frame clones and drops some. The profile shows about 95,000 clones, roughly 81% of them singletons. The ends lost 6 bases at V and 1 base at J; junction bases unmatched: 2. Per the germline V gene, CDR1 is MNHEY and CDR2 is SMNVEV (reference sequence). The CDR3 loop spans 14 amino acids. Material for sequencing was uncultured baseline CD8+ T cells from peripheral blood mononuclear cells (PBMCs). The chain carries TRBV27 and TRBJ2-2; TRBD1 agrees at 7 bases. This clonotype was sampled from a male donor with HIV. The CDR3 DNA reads TGTGCCAGCAGGGGACAGTGGAACACCGGGGAGCTGTTTTTT. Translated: CASRGQWNTGELFF.